The 16 T cell receptor beta chains listed next were all sequenced from one sample in a study of blood T cell repertoires in COVID-19. The repertoire was sequenced with immunoSEQ multiplex PCR; TCRdb's copy has only in-frame clones and lacks some. The sample shows 35,000 to 50,000 clones, approximately 88% of them seen only once. Sequenced input: peripheral blood. The receptors were gathered from a middle-aged woman with acute or convalescent COVID-19.

The chain uses TRBV3-1 (or the pseudogene TRBV3-2) and TRBJ2-7; D is perhaps TRBD1 (6 bases). Germline CDR1 and CDR2: LGHDT and YNNKEL (reference sequence). Trimming took off 1 base at V and 1 base at J, with 11 bases between the two ends. This CDR3 has 15 amino acids. CDR3 in DNA: TGTGCCAGCAGCCAAGGGCGACAGGCGTCCTACGAGCAGTACTTC. It encodes CASSQGRQASYEQYF.

The chain combines TRBV19 with TRBJ1-2; a weak D match, TRBD1 (6 bases). Germline V gives CDR1 LNHDA, CDR2 SQIVND (reference sequence). V dropped 6 bases and J dropped 0 bases, with 14 bases sitting between them. The CDR3 totals 15 residues. The CDR3 sequence is CASSPWTVSNYGYTF. In nucleotides, the CDR3 is TGTGCCAGTAGCCCCTGGACAGTTTCTAACTATGGCTACACCTTC.

The chain joins TRBV6-5 to TRBJ1-3; the match to TRBD1 covers 9 bases. The V segment lost 2 bases and the J segment 1 base; nucleotides outside the gene matches: 3. The CDR3 covers 16 residues. The V gene's germline CDR1 is MNHEY and CDR2 SVGAGI. The CDR3 bases are TGTGCCAGCAGTTACGCCGGGACAGGGTCTGGAAACACCATATATTTT. Protein: CASSYAGTGSGNTIYF.

The chain couples TRBV28 to TRBJ1-1, with a weak D call TRBD1 (6 bases). Germline V lookup: CDR1 MDHEN, CDR2 SYDVKM. The CDR3 covers 17 residues. V lost 0 bases, J lost 0 bases, and 14 bases lay in between. The CDR3 here is CASSLWGTGRMNTEAFF. The CDR3 DNA reads TGTGCCAGCAGTTTATGGGGCACAGGGCGTATGAACACTGAAGCTTTCTTT.

This chain links TRBV5-5 with TRBJ1-2; 10 bases align to TRBD1. The CDR3 runs 17 residues. Looked up from germline, CDR1 is SGHKS and CDR2 is YYEKEE (reference sequence). The ends lost 0 bases at V and 6 bases at J; junction bases unmatched: 11. The CDR3 coding sequence is TGTGCCAGCAGCTTGGAGTTTCTGGGACAGGGGAGAAATGGCTACACCTTC. Protein product: CASSLEFLGQGRNGYTF.

The V gene is TRBV12-5, the J gene TRBJ1-4; tentatively, D is TRBD1 (6 bases). The CDR3 contains 14 residues. CDR1 LGHNT and CDR2 FRNRAP come from the germline V gene. The V gene lost 5 bases and the J gene lost 3 bases, with 10 bases spanning the gap. The DNA for the CDR3 is TGTGCTAGTGGTGTTGGACAGCCTAATGAAAAACTGTTTTTT. Protein product: CASGVGQPNEKLFF.

The J gene is TRBJ1-2, the V gene TRBV6-6; a weak D match, TRBD1 (6 bases). The length of the CDR3 is 13 residues. Germline values: CDR1 MNHNY, CDR2 SVGAGI (reference sequence). V was shortened by 7 bases and J by 2 bases, with 11 bases between the two germline ends. CDR3 DNA: TGTGCCAGCACGGGACACTTCAACTATGGCTACACCTTC. This gives the protein CASTGHFNYGYTF.

This clone showed up just a few times. The chain employs TRBV18 and TRBJ1-4; 8 bases line up with TRBD1. The CDR3 has 15 amino acids. Germline loops: CDR1 KGHSH, CDR2 LQKENI. V was clipped by 3 bases and J by 6 bases; unmatched bases: 6. In DNA, the CDR3 is TGTGCCAGCTCACCCTCGACAGGGGAGGATGAAAAACTGTTTTTT. Translation gives CASSPSTGEDEKLFF. Filled out from reference TRBV18 and TRBJ1-4, the complete variable domain reads NAGVMQNPRHLVRRRGQEARLRCSPMKGHSHVYWYRQLPEEGLKFMVYLQKENIIDESGMPKERFSAEFPKEGPSILRIQQVVRGDSAAYFCASSPSTGEDEKLFFGSGTQLSVL.

The chain combines TRBV19 with TRBJ1-2, with TRBD1 matching 11 bases. V lost 3 bases and J lost 7; bases outside the gene matches: 10. The CDR3 runs to 16 residues. From germline, CDR1 is LNHDA and CDR2 SQIVND (reference sequence). Here the CDR3 DNA reads TGTGCCAGTAGTATCCTCGGGACAGGGGGTCACGGTGGCTACACCTTC. It is translated as CASSILGTGGHGGYTF.

This clone was detected a few times. The chain carries TRBV27 and TRBJ1-2, with a weak D call TRBD1 (6 bases). Germline CDR1 MNHEY, CDR2 SMNVEV (reference sequence). V was cut by 3 bases and J by 5 bases, with 13 bases left in between. The CDR3 covers 14 residues. Here the CDR3 DNA reads TGTGCCAGCAGTTTGGGGGCAGGACCTTATGGCTACACCTTC. It is translated as CASSLGAGPYGYTF.

The chain combines TRBV23-1 with TRBJ1-6; weak D call: TRBD1 (6 bases). TRBV23-1 is flagged as an ORF with uncertain function. The CDR3 length is 17 residues. V lost 0 bases and J lost 9, with 18 bases in between. The CDR3 reads CASSQSPGGAKVSPLHF. For the CDR3, the DNA is TGCGCCAGCAGTCAATCCCCCGGGGGGGCCAAGGTTTCACCCCTCCACTTT.

The genes are TRBV12-2 and TRBJ1-5. TRBV12-2 is recorded as a pseudogene. This CDR3 has 15 amino acids. The chain's CDR3 is CASRLARVTLAPQHF. The CDR3 DNA reads TGTGCAAGTCGCTTGGCCCGGGTGACTTTAGCGCCCCAGCATTTT.

This clone was seen a handful of times. The junction does not match germline at one end; this may be a read error. This chain joins TRBV2 and TRBJ2-7, with 7 bases that match TRBD2. CDR3 length equals 13 residues. The germline V gene encodes CDR1 SNHLY and CDR2 FYNNEI. The CDR3 DNA is TGTGCCAGCAGTGAAGCTGGGGGGGTCCAGGAGGAATTC. Amino acid sequence: CASSEAGGVQEEF.

This chain uses TRBV11-3 with TRBJ1-1, with a tentative D call TRBD1 (5 bases). The ends were cut back, 4 bases at V and 1 base at J, with 13 bases in the middle. The CDR3 totals 15 residues. CDR1 is SGHNT and CDR2 is YENEEA in the germline V gene. The CDR3 DNA reads TGTGCCAGCAGCTCTGGAGGGGCCACGAACACTGAAGCTTTCTTT. It is translated as CASSSGGATNTEAFF.

This chain links TRBV11-2 with TRBJ2-3; 11 bases line up with TRBD2. CDR3 length equals 15 residues. V lost 6 bases and J lost 4; bases outside the gene matches: 6. The germline gives CDR1 SGHAT, CDR2 FQNNGV. The CDR3 sequence: CASSYSGREADTQYF. DNA for the CDR3: TGTGCCAGCAGTTATAGCGGGAGGGAGGCAGATACGCAGTATTTT.

The rearrangement joins TRBV6-6 to TRBJ2-7; the D gene is possibly TRBD1 (6 bases). The V and J ends lost 6 bases and 6 bases respectively, with 18 bases between them. Germline V gene sequence: CDR1 MNHNY, CDR2 SVGAGI (reference sequence). There are 14 residues in the CDR3. The CDR3 spells CASSTGTPLGEQYF. As DNA, the CDR3 is TGTGCCAGCAGCACCGGGACACCTTTGGGCGAGCAGTACTTC.